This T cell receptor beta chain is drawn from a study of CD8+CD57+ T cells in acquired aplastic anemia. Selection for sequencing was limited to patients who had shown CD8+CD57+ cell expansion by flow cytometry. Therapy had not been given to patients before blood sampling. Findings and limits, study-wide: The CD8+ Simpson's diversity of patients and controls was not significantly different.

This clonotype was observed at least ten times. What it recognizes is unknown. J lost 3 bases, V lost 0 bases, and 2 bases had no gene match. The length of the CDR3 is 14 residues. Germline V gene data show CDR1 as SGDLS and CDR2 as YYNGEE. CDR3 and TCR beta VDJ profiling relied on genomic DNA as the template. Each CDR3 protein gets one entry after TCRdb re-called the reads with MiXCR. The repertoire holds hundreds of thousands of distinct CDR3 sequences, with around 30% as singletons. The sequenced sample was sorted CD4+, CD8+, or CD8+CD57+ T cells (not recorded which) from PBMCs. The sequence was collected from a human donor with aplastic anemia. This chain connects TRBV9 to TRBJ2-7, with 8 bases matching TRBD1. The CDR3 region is CASSVEGQGYEQYF. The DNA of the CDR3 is TGTGCCAGCAGCGTAGAAGGACAGGGCTACGAGCAGTACTTC. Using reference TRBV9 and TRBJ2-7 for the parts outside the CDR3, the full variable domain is DSGVTQTPKHLITATGQRVTLRCSPRSGDLSVYWYQQSLDQGLQFLIQYYNGEERAKGNILERFSAQQFPDLHSELNLSSLELGDSALYFCASSVEGQGYEQYFGPGTRLTVT.